These T cell receptor beta chains were read from a single sample in a study of regulatory T cells in long-lasting Graves disease. TCRdb re-called the multiplex PCR reads through MiXCR, storing one row per CDR3 protein. The profile shows approximately 480,000 distinct CDR3 sequences, about 16% of them singletons. The sample was also linked to a second study, of T cells in Graves' hyperthyroidism and ophthalmopathy.

The material sequenced was peripheral blood mononuclear cells (PBMCs), taken at new diagnosis, from a patient treated with antithyroid drugs. All receptors come from a man aged 35-49 years with Graves disease. CDR3s include the opening cysteine and the closing phenylalanine or tryptophan. Each record gives: clone size, V gene, D gene, J gene, CDR3 protein, CDR3 DNA. A D gene is named only where the DNA matches it firmly. The size field is filled for only some rows; it gives once, few, many or a size class.

many,TRBV7-9,-,TRBJ2-3,CASSPGTAADTQYF,TGTGCCAGCAGCCCAGGGACTGCAGCCGATACGCAGTATTTT
-,TRBV29-1,-,TRBJ1-4,CSAGLAGEKLFF,TGCAGCGCGGGGCTGGCCGGGGAAAAACTGTTTTTT
-,TRBV19,-,TRBJ2-5,CASSIKRGGGTQYF,TGTGCCAGTAGTATAAAACGGGGCGGAGGAACCCAGTACTTC
many,TRBV20-1,-,TRBJ2-5,CSARDLVRESETQYF,TGCAGTGCTAGAGATCTCGTGAGGGAGTCGGAGACCCAGTACTTC
-,TRBV9,-,TRBJ1-1,CASSVGFGRNTEAFF,TGTGCCAGCAGCGTGGGCTTTGGCCGGAACACTGAAGCTTTCTTT
many,TRBV4-1,-,TRBJ2-7,CASSQDGQGALEEQYF,TGCGCCAGCAGCCAAGATGGGCAGGGTGCCCTTGAGGAGCAGTACTTC
-,TRBV20-1,-,TRBJ1-5,CSARGGGSVYQPQHF,TGCAGTGCTAGGGGGGGCGGGTCCGTCTATCAGCCCCAGCATTTT
-,TRBV6-5,TRBD1,TRBJ1-1,CASSSAGGQSKAFF,TGTGCCAGCAGTTCCGCGGGGGGACAGTCGAAAGCTTTCTTT
-,TRBV4-1,-,TRBJ2-1,CASSQDQIYNEQFF,TGCGCCAGCAGCCAAGATCAGATCTACAATGAGCAGTTCTTC
many,TRBV28,TRBD2,TRBJ2-5,CASSPGTSGLETQYF,TGTGCCAGCAGCCCAGGGACTAGCGGACTAGAGACCCAGTACTTC
few,TRBV29-1,TRBD1,TRBJ1-5,CSVDTGGNQPQHF,TGCAGCGTTGACACAGGGGGCAATCAGCCCCAGCATTTT
many,TRBV20-1,TRBD2,TRBJ2-1,CSATTLFAGRSLAGRYNEQFF,TGCAGTGCTACCACCTTATTCGCGGGCCGGTCGCTAGCGGGGAGATACAATGAGCAGTTCTTC
-,TRBV6-1,-,TRBJ2-1,CASSYAGAGFNEQFF,TGTGCCAGCAGTTACGCAGGGGCTGGATTCAATGAGCAGTTCTTC
-,TRBV7-2,-,TRBJ1-2,CASSLESWGAGRTGYTF,TGTGCCAGCAGCTTAGAGTCTTGGGGTGCAGGAAGAACTGGCTACACCTTC
many,TRBV2,-,TRBJ2-3,CASIAPGESSTDTQYF,TGTGCCAGCATAGCACCTGGGGAATCTAGCACAGATACGCAGTATTTT
-,TRBV9,TRBD1,TRBJ2-7,CASSIRGRGTGMYEQYF,TGTGCCAGCAGCATACGGGGCCGAGGGACAGGGATGTACGAGCAGTACTTC
many,TRBV6-1,TRBD1,TRBJ2-2,CASTGQGAITGELFF,TGTGCCAGCACCGGACAGGGGGCCATCACCGGGGAGCTGTTTTTT
-,TRBV5-1,-,TRBJ1-6,CASSFRPADWNNSPLHF,TGCGCCAGCAGCTTCCGGCCCGCAGACTGGAATAATTCACCCCTCCACTTT
few,TRBV20-1,-,TRBJ2-3,CSARVGIASTDTQYF,TGCAGTGCTAGAGTTGGGATCGCTAGCACAGATACGCAGTATTTT
many,TRBV10-3,-,TRBJ2-2,CAISDGNTGELFF,TGTGCCATCAGTGATGGTAACACCGGGGAGCTGTTTTTT
many,TRBV20-1,-,TRBJ2-7,CSATSASSYEQYF,TGCAGTGCTACGTCGGCTAGTTCTTACGAGCAGTACTTC
-,TRBV11-2,-,TRBJ2-7,CASSLVPRYEQYF,TGTGCCAGCAGCTTAGTCCCACGCTACGAGCAGTACTTC
many,TRBV5-1,TRBD2,TRBJ2-1,CASSLIGQEPGGGVVNEQFF,TGCGCCAGCAGCTTGATAGGCCAGGAACCGGGCGGGGGGGTTGTCAATGAGCAGTTCTTC
-,TRBV12-3/TRBV12-4,TRBD2,TRBJ2-7,CASSLARTSEQYF,TGTGCCAGCAGTTTAGCCCGGACTAGCGAGCAGTACTTC
few,TRBV6-4,TRBD2,TRBJ2-6,CASSDSPGGPSGANVLTF,TGTGCCAGCAGTGACTCACCGGGAGGACCCTCTGGGGCCAACGTCCTGACTTTC
many,TRBV6-1,-,TRBJ2-3,CASTRVPDTQYF,TGTGCCAGCACGAGGGTGCCAGATACGCAGTATTTT
many,TRBV7-8,TRBD2,TRBJ2-2,CASSFSSGRNTGELFF,TGTGCCAGCAGCTTCTCTAGCGGGCGAAACACCGGGGAGCTGTTTTTT
many,TRBV2,-,TRBJ2-1,CASSRRPPGQLYNEQFF,TGTGCCAGCAGCAGACGCCCACCCGGACAGCTATACAATGAGCAGTTCTTC
-,TRBV19,TRBD2,TRBJ2-5,CASSIGLAVQETQYF,TGTGCCAGTAGTATCGGTCTAGCGGTACAAGAGACCCAGTACTTC